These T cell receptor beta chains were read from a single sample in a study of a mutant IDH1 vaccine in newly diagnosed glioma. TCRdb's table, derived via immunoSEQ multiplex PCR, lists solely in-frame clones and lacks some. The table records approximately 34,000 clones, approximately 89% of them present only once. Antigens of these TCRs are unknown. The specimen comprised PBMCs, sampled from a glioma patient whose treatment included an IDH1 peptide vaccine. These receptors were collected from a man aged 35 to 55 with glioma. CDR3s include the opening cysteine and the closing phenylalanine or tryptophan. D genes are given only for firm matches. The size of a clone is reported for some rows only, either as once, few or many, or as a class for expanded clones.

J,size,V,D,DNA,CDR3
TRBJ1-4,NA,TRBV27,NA,TGTGCCAGCAGTCCCACCCCCGGGGGGTATGAAAAACTGTTTTTT,CASSPTPGGYEKLFF
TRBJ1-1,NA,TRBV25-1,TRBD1,TGTGCCAGCAGTAAACAGGGGGCGCGGACTGAAGCTTTCTTT,CASSKQGARTEAFF
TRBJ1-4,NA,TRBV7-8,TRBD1,TGTGCCAGCAGCTACGACAGGGGGCGCGAAAAACTGTTTTTT,CASSYDRGREKLFF
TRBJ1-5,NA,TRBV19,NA,TGTGCCACTCAGATATCCCCGAAAGGCAATCAGCTCCAGCATTTT,CATQISPKGNQLQHF
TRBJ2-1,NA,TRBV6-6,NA,TGTGCCAGCAGTCCGATCGACCACCATGAGCAGTTCTTC,CASSPIDHHEQFF
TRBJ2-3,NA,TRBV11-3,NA,TGTGCCAGCAGCTTAGGCCCGGTTGGGGATACGCAGTATTTT,CASSLGPVGDTQYF
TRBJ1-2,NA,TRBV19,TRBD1,TGTGCCAGTAGTATACAGGGGGCTGGGGGCTACACCTTC,CASSIQGAGGYTF
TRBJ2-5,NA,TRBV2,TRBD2,TGTGCCAGCAAAGGTGGGACTAGCGGGAGCCTGGGAGAGACCCAGTACTTC,CASKGGTSGSLGETQYF
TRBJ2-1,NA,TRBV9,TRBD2,TGTGCCAGCAGCGTTGGCGGGGGCAATGAGCAGTTCTTC,CASSVGGGNEQFF
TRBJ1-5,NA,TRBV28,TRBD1,TGTGCCAGCAGGCGGGGACAGGGGCGCAATCAGCCCCAGCATTTT,CASRRGQGRNQPQHF
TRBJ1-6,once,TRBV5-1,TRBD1,TGCGCCAGCAGCTCCGGGGACAGAAAATCACCCCTCCACTTT,CASSSGDRKSPLHF
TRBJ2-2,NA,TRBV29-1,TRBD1,TGCAGCGCGAACAGGGGCGGCACCGGGGAGCTGTTTTTT,CSANRGGTGELFF
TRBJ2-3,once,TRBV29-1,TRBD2,TGCAGCGCTGGACTAGCGGGGGGGCAAGATACGCAGTATTTT,CSAGLAGGQDTQYF
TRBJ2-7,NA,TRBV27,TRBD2,TGTGCCAGCAGTTTTAGCGGGAGCTCCTACGAGCAGTACTTC,CASSFSGSSYEQYF
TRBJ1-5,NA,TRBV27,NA,TGTGCCAGCAGTTTGACACCGGATAGCAATCAGCCCCAGCATTTT,CASSLTPDSNQPQHF
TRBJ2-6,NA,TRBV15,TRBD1,TGTGCCACCAGCAGAGGACAGGGGGCTTTCTCTGGGGCCAACGTCCTGACTTTC,CATSRGQGAFSGANVLTF
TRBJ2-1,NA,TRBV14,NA,TGTGCCAGCAGCACCTACCCACAGGGTCGGAATGAGCAGTTCTTC,CASSTYPQGRNEQFF
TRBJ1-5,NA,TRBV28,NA,TGTGCCAGCAGTGTTACTTATCAGCCCCAGCATTTT,CASSVTYQPQHF
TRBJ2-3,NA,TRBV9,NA,TGTGCCAGCAGCGTATACGGGGACACAGATACGCAGTATTTT,CASSVYGDTDTQYF
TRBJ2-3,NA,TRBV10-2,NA,TGCGCCAGCAGTGGAGGGGGGGGGACAGATACGCAGTATTTT,CASSGGGGTDTQYF
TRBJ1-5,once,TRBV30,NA,TGTGCCTGGAGTCCAGAAAGCAATCAGCCCCAGCATTTT,CAWSPESNQPQHF
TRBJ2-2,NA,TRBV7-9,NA,TGTGCCAGCAGCTTGGCAAACGGGGAGCTGTTTTTT,CASSLANGELFF
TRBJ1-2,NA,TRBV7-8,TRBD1,TGTGCCAGCAGCCCATTGGGACAGATCTATGGCTACACCTTC,CASSPLGQIYGYTF
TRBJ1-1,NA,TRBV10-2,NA,TGCGCCAGCAGGGATGAGTCGATGAACACTGAAGCTTTCTTT,CASRDESMNTEAFF
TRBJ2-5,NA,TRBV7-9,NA,TGTGCCAGCAGCCCCGGAGGAATGGAGACCCAGTACTTC,CASSPGGMETQYF
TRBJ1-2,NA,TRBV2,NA,TGTGCCAGCACTCGTCAACAGATAAATGGCTACACCTTC,CASTRQQINGYTF
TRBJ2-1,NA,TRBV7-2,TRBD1,TGTGCCAGCAGCGCTGGACAGGGCTACAATGAGCAGTTCTTC,CASSAGQGYNEQFF
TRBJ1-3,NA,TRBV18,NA,TGTGCCAGCTCTACAGGCTCCTCTGGAAACACCATATATTTT,CASSTGSSGNTIYF
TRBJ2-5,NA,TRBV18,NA,TGTGCCAGCTCACCACCAGTTCAAGAGACCCAGTACTTC,CASSPPVQETQYF
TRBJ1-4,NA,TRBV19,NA,TGTGCCAGTAGTAAGGCAGGACCCCCGGGGGAAAAACTGTTTTTT,CASSKAGPPGEKLFF
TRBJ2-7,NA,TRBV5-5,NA,TGTGCCAGCGGTACAGGGTTGAGCTCCTACGAGCAGTACTTC,CASGTGLSSYEQYF
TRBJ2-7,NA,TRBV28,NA,TGTGCCAGCAGTCTAGTGGGCGCCAACTCCTACGAGCAGTACTTC,CASSLVGANSYEQYF
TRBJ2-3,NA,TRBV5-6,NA,TGTGCCAGCAGCTTTGGGAGCGGGACAAAAAGCACAGATACGCAGTATTTT,CASSFGSGTKSTDTQYF
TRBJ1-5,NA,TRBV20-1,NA,TGCAGTGCTAGACAGGTTCATGTCGGGCATTTT,CSARQVHVGHF
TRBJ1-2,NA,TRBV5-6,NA,TGTGCCAGCAGCTTGGCCGGGCCTAATGGCTACACCTTC,CASSLAGPNGYTF
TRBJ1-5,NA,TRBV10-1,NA,TGCGCCAGCAGTGAGTCAAATATCCGACAGAATCAGCCCCAGCATTTT,CASSESNIRQNQPQHF
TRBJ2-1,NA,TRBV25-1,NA,TGTGCCAGCAGTGAATATTTGGCAGGCCACCGTAATGAGCAGTTCTTC,CASSEYLAGHRNEQFF
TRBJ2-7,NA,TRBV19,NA,TGTGCCAGTACCCCGGGACATCTCTCCTACGAGCAGTACTTC,CASTPGHLSYEQYF
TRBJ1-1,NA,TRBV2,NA,TGTGCCAGCAATATTGGTCTTGGCACTGAAGCTTTCTTT,CASNIGLGTEAFF
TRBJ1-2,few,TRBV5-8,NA,TGTGCCAGCAGCTATCCCGGGGGGTTAGACTATGGCTACACCTTC,CASSYPGGLDYGYTF
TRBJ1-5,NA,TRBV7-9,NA,TGTGCCAGCAGCCTGGGACGGGCAGATCAGCCCCAGCATTTT,CASSLGRADQPQHF
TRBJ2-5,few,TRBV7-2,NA,TGTGCCAGCAGCTTAGTTGGTGGGGAGGCGGAGACCCAGTACTTC,CASSLVGGEAETQYF
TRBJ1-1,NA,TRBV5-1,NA,TGCGCCAGCAGCTTGGTCAGTGGGAGGATTAACACTGAAGCTTTCTTT,CASSLVSGRINTEAFF
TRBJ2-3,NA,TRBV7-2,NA,TGTGCCAGCAGCTTATTCACAGGCAGCTACACAGATACGCAGTATTTT,CASSLFTGSYTDTQYF
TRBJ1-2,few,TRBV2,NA,TGTGCCAGCACCCTCAAGATCTACACCTTC,CASTLKIYTF
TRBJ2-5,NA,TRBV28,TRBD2,TGTGCCAGCAGTGCCGGACTAGCGGGGGGAGAGACCCAGTACTTC,CASSAGLAGGETQYF
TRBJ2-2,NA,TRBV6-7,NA,TGTGCCAGCTCTAGGACAGTCGGGAACACCGGGGAGCTGTTTTTT,CASSRTVGNTGELFF
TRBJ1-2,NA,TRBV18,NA,TGTGCCAGCTCACCAGACTTCGGAGGCTACACCTTC,CASSPDFGGYTF
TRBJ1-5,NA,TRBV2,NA,TGTGCCAGCGGGCAGGGACCGTCACAGCAGCCCCAGCATTTT,CASGQGPSQQPQHF
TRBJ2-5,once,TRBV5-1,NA,TGCGCCAGCAGTACTAACCGGGACGGTCGAGAGACCCAGTACTTC,CASSTNRDGRETQYF
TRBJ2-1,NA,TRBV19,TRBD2,TGTGCCAGTAGTAGCGGGAGAGAAGTCTACAATGAGCAGTTCTTC,CASSSGREVYNEQFF
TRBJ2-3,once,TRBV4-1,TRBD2,TGCGCCAGCAGCCAACCTTTTTGGACTAGCGGGGCGTCAGATACGCAGTATTTT,CASSQPFWTSGASDTQYF
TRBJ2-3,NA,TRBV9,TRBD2,TGTGCCAGCAGCGTAGCAAGTCGGTCTAGCGGGGGCACAGATACGCAGTATTTT,CASSVASRSSGGTDTQYF
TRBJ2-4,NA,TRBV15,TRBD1,TGTGCCACCAGCAGGGCCGGGACAGGGGAGGAAGCCAAAAACATTCAGTACTTC,CATSRAGTGEEAKNIQYF
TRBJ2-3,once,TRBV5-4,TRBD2,TGTGCCAGCAGCCCCCTGGGGCTAGCGGGGGACCTAACGCAGTATTTT,CASSPLGLAGDLTQYF